The clone carrying this T cell receptor (beta chain) was counted at least ten times. Its antigen remains unidentified. This record comes from a study of Graves' ophthalmopathy and Graves' hyperthyroidism. CDR1 is MNHEY and CDR2 is SVGAGI in the germline V gene. This CDR3 spans 15 amino acids. Trimming took 7 bases from V and 2 from J; bases not matched to a gene: 6. Study-wide points: Most thyroid-expanded clonotypes exceeding 0.001 frequency were also found in blood.

For repertoire sequencing, the TCR beta CDR3 regions were amplified from RNA transcripts. RT-PCR with HTBI primers came first, then second-round multiplex PCR. TCRdb reprocessed the multiplex PCR reads via MiXCR and lists one record per CDR3 protein. This table holds hundreds of thousands of distinct CDR3 sequences, 15% found once. Over 18 months of follow-up, stable hyperthyroidism required that no ophthalmopathy appear. Hyperthyroidism patients, all newly diagnosed, had under 2 months' duration and ages of 18 to 65. PBMCs originated in around 11 ml of fresh peripheral blood. The rearrangement joins TRBV6-5 to TRBJ2-7; 12 nucleotides line up with TRBD1. Sample: peripheral blood. This TCR came from a woman aged 18-29 years with stable Graves' hyperthyroidism. CDR3 protein: CASTRDRGLAYEQYF. The CDR3 DNA is TGTGCCAGCACCCGGGACAGGGGGCTCGCCTACGAGCAGTACTTC.